One and the same sample provided the 27 T cell receptor beta chains below, sequenced in a study of blood T cell repertoires in COVID-19. The table came from immunoSEQ multiplex PCR; TCRdb's copy has only in-frame clones and leaves some out. The data contain about 15,000 clones, around 88% of them singletons. Sequencing input: peripheral blood. These receptors came from a human donor with active COVID-19. The donor label of this sample is uncertain.

This rearrangement joins TRBV7-9 to TRBJ1-1; 8 bases are a match to TRBD1. The CDR3 has 15 amino acids. Germline V gives CDR1 SEHNR, CDR2 FQNEAQ (reference sequence). V lost 4 bases to trimming and J lost 0 bases; unmatched junction nucleotides: 4. Here the CDR3 reads CASSSWTGLNTEAFF. CDR3 bases: TGTGCCAGCAGCTCCTGGACAGGGTTGAACACTGAAGCTTTCTTT.

J is TRBJ1-1 and V is TRBV7-2, with TRBD1 identical over 8 bases. After removal of 5 bases from V and 12 bases from J, the junction contained 8 bases not matched to a gene. The CDR3 is 12 amino acids. CDR1 and CDR2 (germline): SGHTA, FQGNSA. The CDR3 region has the DNA TGTGCCAGCAGCCTCCGGACAGGGAGGCCTTTCTTT. Its protein is CASSLRTGRPFF.

J is TRBJ2-2 and V is TRBV14; D unclear. The CDR3 sequence is 12 residues long. V was trimmed by 3 bases and J by 8 bases, leaving 7 bases between them. Germline-derived CDR1 and CDR2 are SGHDN and FVKESK. Written as DNA, the CDR3 is TGTGCCAGCAGCCAGTCCCCGGGGGAGCTGTTTTTT. Translated: CASSQSPGELFF.

This clone was counted a single time. This chain joins TRBV14 and TRBJ2-1; 8 nucleotides agree with TRBD1. Germline V gene sequence: CDR1 SGHDN, CDR2 FVKESK. This CDR3 spans 15 amino acids. Losses at the gene ends were 4 bases for V and 0 bases for J; bases not matched to a gene: 2. The CDR3 nucleotides are TGTGCCAGCAGCCGGACAGGGAGCTCCTACAATGAGCAGTTCTTC. Protein product: CASSRTGSSYNEQFF.

J is TRBJ2-1 and V is TRBV12-3 or TRBV12-4; D is ambiguous. V dropped 7 bases and J dropped 1 base, with 5 bases sitting between them. CDR3 length: 12 residues. This CDR3 is CASTRSYNEQFF. In DNA, the CDR3 is TGTGCCAGCACGAGGTCCTACAATGAGCAGTTCTTC.

V usage is TRBV28 and J usage is TRBJ2-1; the D gene is possibly TRBD1 (5 bases). CDR1 and CDR2 (germline): MDHEN, SYDVKM. The V and J ends lost 8 bases and 5 bases respectively, with 10 bases between them. This CDR3 is 12 amino acids long. The CDR3 DNA reads TGTGCCAGCTACTCCAGGGACAATGAGCAGTTCTTC. Amino acids: CASYSRDNEQFF. The full variable domain, in which reference TRBV28 and TRBJ2-1 provide the parts outside the CDR3, is DVKVTQSSRYLVKRTGEKVFLECVQDMDHENMFWYRQDPGLGLRLIYFSYDVKMKEKGDIPEGYSVSREKKERFSLILESASTNQTSMYLCASYSRDNEQFFGPGTRLTVL.

This clone is categorized as large. The chain joins TRBV28 to TRBJ2-1; 11 nucleotides line up with TRBD2. CDR1 is MDHEN, CDR2 SYDVKM, per germline. V lost 6 bases, J lost 7 bases, and 11 bases stayed unmatched. This CDR3 region has 16 residues. The CDR3 is CASRPTLAGGANEQFF. The CDR3 DNA reads as TGTGCCAGCAGACCTACCCTAGCGGGAGGTGCGAATGAGCAGTTCTTC. Looking up the rest from reference TRBV28 and TRBJ2-1 gives the full variable domain: DVKVTQSSRYLVKRTGEKVFLECVQDMDHENMFWYRQDPGLGLRLIYFSYDVKMKEKGDIPEGYSVSREKKERFSLILESASTNQTSMYLCASRPTLAGGANEQFFGPGTRLTVL.

The genes are TRBV18 and TRBJ1-2; 8 nucleotides match TRBD1. Unmatched junction bases numbered 19, after V lost 5 bases and J lost 5 bases. Germline-derived CDR1 and CDR2 are KGHSH and LQKENI. The CDR3 runs 18 residues. The CDR3 nucleotides are TGTGCCAGCTCATCATATCAGGGGGCCGGGATGGTTCCATATGGCTACACCTTC. Translating gives CASSSYQGAGMVPYGYTF.

This clone was detected once. This chain joins TRBV11-3 and TRBJ1-6; no firm D call. V lost 1 base to trimming and J lost 7 bases, with 11 bases between them. CDR1 is SGHNT, CDR2 YENEEA, per germline. This CDR3 spans 15 amino acids. CDR3 sequence reads: CASSLGVGLNSPLHF. Written as DNA, the CDR3 is TGTGCCAGCAGCTTAGGAGTCGGACTAAATTCACCCCTCCACTTT.

This clone was seen only once. V usage is TRBV27 and J usage is TRBJ2-1; maybe TRBD2 (6 bases). V was cut by 6 bases and J by 7 bases, with 13 bases left in between. The germline CDR1 and CDR2 sequences are MNHEY and SMNVEV (reference sequence). This CDR3 has 13 amino acids. The CDR3 coding sequence is TGTGCCAGCAGCATTAGCGGAGTTAATGAGCAGTTCTTC. It translates to CASSISGVNEQFF.

This rearrangement joins TRBV29-1 to TRBJ1-1; D is perhaps TRBD1 (6 bases). The V end was cut by 6 bases, the J end by 0 bases, with 8 bases between. Germline-derived CDR1 and CDR2 are SQVTM and ANQGSEA. The CDR3 sequence is 12 residues long. The CDR3, as DNA: TGCAGCGTGGGGACACTGAACACTGAAGCTTTCTTT. Translating gives CSVGTLNTEAFF.

J is TRBJ2-6 and V is TRBV19; unclear D gene. Germline V gene lookup returns CDR1 LNHDA and CDR2 SQIVND (reference sequence). Trimming pared 6 bases from V and 1 base from J, leaving 7 bases between. The CDR3 consists of 14 residues. In nucleotides, the CDR3 is TGTGCCAGTAGACGGGTTTCTGGGGCCAACGTCCTGACTTTC. It is translated as CASRRVSGANVLTF.

The V gene is TRBV27, the J gene TRBJ2-5, with a tentative D call TRBD2 (5 bases). This CDR3 is built from 14 residues. V gave up 3 bases and J gave up 5 bases, with 13 bases separating them. CDR1 and CDR2 (germline): MNHEY, SMNVEV (reference sequence). CDR3 bases: TGTGCCAGCAGTTTCAGGACCGGGGTGGAGACCCAGTACTTC. Protein sequence: CASSFRTGVETQYF.

The rearrangement uses TRBV5-1 and TRBJ1-3; 7 bases fit TRBD1. Looked up from germline, CDR1 is SGHRS and CDR2 is YFSETQ. This CDR3 spans 16 amino acids. V was pared by 4 bases and J by 0 bases, with 7 bases of the junction left unmatched. In nucleotides, the CDR3 is TGCGCCAGCAGCAGATCACAGGGGACCTCTGGAAACACCATATATTTT. It encodes CASSRSQGTSGNTIYF.

This chain uses TRBV14 with TRBJ1-1; D is perhaps TRBD1 (5 bases). CDR3 length equals 16 residues. Looked up from germline, CDR1 is SGHDN and CDR2 is FVKESK. The V end was cut by 2 bases, the J end by 4 bases, with 17 bases between. This chain's CDR3 is CASSQIQYAGSTEAFF. The DNA of the CDR3 is TGTGCCAGCAGCCAAATACAGTACGCAGGGTCCACTGAAGCTTTCTTT. Using reference TRBV14 and TRBJ1-1 for the parts outside the CDR3, the full variable domain is EAGVTQFPSHSVIEKGQTVTLRCDPISGHDNLYWYRRVMGKEIKFLLHFVKESKQDESGMPNNRFLAERTGGTYSTLKVQPAELEDSGVYFCASSQIQYAGSTEAFFGQGTRLTVV.

The J gene is TRBJ2-7, the V gene TRBV19; TRBD1 agrees at 7 bases. CDR1 and CDR2 (germline): LNHDA, SQIVND (reference sequence). V dropped 1 base and J dropped 2; count of bases not matched to a gene: 2. CDR3 length equals 14 residues. The CDR3 loop reads CASSIGGGPYEQYF. The CDR3 DNA reads as TGTGCCAGTAGTATAGGAGGGGGCCCCTACGAGCAGTACTTC.

The chain links TRBV7-9 to TRBJ2-3; 7 bases are a match to TRBD1. With V trimmed by 5 bases and J by 13 bases, 9 bases remained unmatched. CDR3 length: 12 amino acids. Germline V gives CDR1 SEHNR, CDR2 FQNEAQ (reference sequence). Here the CDR3 DNA reads TGTGCCAGCAGCCCCGGACAGGTCGAGGAGTATTTT. Protein product: CASSPGQVEEYF.

The chain joins TRBV5-1 to TRBJ2-3; D not resolved. Trimming left V 0 bases short and J 2 bases short, with 7 bases between. In germline, CDR1 is SGHRS, CDR2 YFSETQ. The CDR3 is 14 residues long. CDR3 residues: CASSLVPFTDTQYF. The CDR3 DNA sequence: TGCGCCAGCAGCTTGGTCCCCTTCACAGATACGCAGTATTTT. The full variable domain, in which reference TRBV5-1 and TRBJ2-3 provide the parts outside the CDR3, is KAGVTQTPRYLIKTRGQQVTLSCSPISGHRSVSWYQQTPGQGLQFLFEYFSETQRNKGNFPGRFSGRQFSNSRSEMNVSTLELGDSALYLCASSLVPFTDTQYFGPGTRLTVL.

This clone was counted between two and nine times. J is TRBJ2-2 and V is TRBV5-4; the match to TRBD2 covers 8 bases. There are 16 residues in the CDR3. V trimming: 6 bases; J trimming: 5 bases; junction bases outside the gene matches: 12. Germline assignment: CDR1 SGHNT and CDR2 YYREEE (reference sequence). CDR3 amino acids: CASTGGAGRMTGELFF. CDR3 sequence (DNA): TGTGCCAGCACCGGGGGGGCGGGCCGCATGACCGGGGAGCTGTTTTTT. The full variable domain, its missing parts supplied by reference TRBV5-4 and TRBJ2-2, is ETGVTQSPTHLIKTRGQQVTLRCSSQSGHNTVSWYQQALGQGPQFIFQYYREEENGRGNFPPRFSGLQFPNYSSELNVNALELDDSALYLCASTGGAGRMTGELFFGEGSRLTVL.

The chain combines TRBV28 with TRBJ1-2; D uncertain. Germline CDR1 reads MDHEN; CDR2 reads SYDVKM. The CDR3 is 13 amino acids. Trimming left V 2 bases short and J 5 bases short, with 9 bases between. The CDR3 region has the DNA TGTGCCAGCAGTTTAGAGGCGGGGTATGGCTACACCTTC. Protein product: CASSLEAGYGYTF.

V usage is TRBV9 and J usage is TRBJ2-5; possible D gene TRBD2, 5 bases. Trimming shortened V by 0 bases and J by 6 bases, and 9 bases separated the two germline ends. The CDR3 covers 13 residues. Germline V gene lookup returns CDR1 SGDLS and CDR2 YYNGEE. CDR3 loop: CASSVATGKTQYF. CDR3 in DNA: TGTGCCAGCAGCGTAGCTACGGGGAAGACCCAGTACTTC.

This clone was observed a single time. The chain joins TRBV5-1 to TRBJ2-3; the match to TRBD1 covers 10 bases. The germline gives CDR1 SGHRS, CDR2 YFSETQ. The V gene end was trimmed by 4 bases and the J gene end by 4 bases; junction bases not matched to a gene: 9. This CDR3 region has 16 residues. In DNA, the CDR3 is TGCGCCAGCAGCCCGCGACAGGGGGCGGGCTCAGATACGCAGTATTTT. Translating it yields CASSPRQGAGSDTQYF.

This clone appeared a single time. The rearrangement joins TRBV2 to TRBJ2-1; 12 bases map to TRBD1. V lost 5 bases, J lost 7 bases, and 3 bases stayed unmatched. This CDR3 has 14 amino acids. The germline CDR1 and CDR2 sequences are SNHLY and FYNNEI. The CDR3 is CASSPGQGANEQFF. CDR3 DNA: TGTGCCAGCAGTCCGGGACAGGGGGCAAATGAGCAGTTCTTC.

J is TRBJ1-5 and V is TRBV27; no firm D call. V was shortened by 0 bases and J by 6 bases, with 9 bases between the two germline ends. This CDR3 region has 14 residues. CDR1 and CDR2 from the germline V gene are MNHEY and SMNVEV (reference sequence). In nucleotides, the CDR3 is TGTGCCAGCAGTTTATCCGGGGTCGGTCAGCCCCAGCATTTT. It encodes CASSLSGVGQPQHF.

With regard to this clone: The junction and the germline gene differ at one end; a read error may be behind it. The gene calls are TRBV19 and TRBJ1-4; D is undetermined. CDR3 length equals 14 residues. CDR1 is LNHDA and CDR2 is SQIVND in the germline V gene (reference sequence). The CDR3, as DNA: TGTGCCAGTACTGAGGGTGGGTCTAACGAAAAACTGTTTTTT. Translating gives CASTEGGSNEKLFF.

J is TRBJ2-7 and V is TRBV6-4; TRBD2 agrees at 7 bases. The CDR3 is made up of 14 amino acids. The ends lost 4 bases at V and 3 bases at J; junction bases unmatched: 6. The germline V gene has CDR1 MRHNA and CDR2 SNTAGT. The CDR3 sequence is CASSVVAGNYEQYF. The CDR3 nucleotides are TGTGCCAGCAGTGTGGTAGCGGGTAACTACGAGCAGTACTTC.

The V gene is TRBV7-8, the J gene TRBJ2-1; possible D gene TRBD2, 5 bases. CDR3 size: 16 residues. V gave up 2 bases and J gave up 8 bases, with 19 bases separating them. CDR1 SGHVS and CDR2 FQNEAQ come from the germline V gene. The CDR3: CASSLKVSETGDEQFF. In DNA, the CDR3 is TGTGCCAGCAGCTTAAAGGTTAGCGAGACCGGGGATGAGCAGTTCTTC.